These 20 T cell receptor beta chains were all obtained from the same sample, sequenced in a study of T cell responses to AZD1222 COVID-19 vaccine. Profiled with immunoSEQ multiplex PCR; TCRdb holds only in-frame clones, not every one. The profile shows over 55,000 clones, about four fifths of them singletons. The sample in question was peripheral blood, obtained 28 days after the second AZD1222 dose. These receptors all stem from an adult who received the AZD1222 COVID-19 vaccine.

Remarks on this clone: Sequence at one end of the junction differs from germline and may be a read error. V usage is TRBV18 and J usage is TRBJ2-6, with D maybe TRBD1 (5 bases). This CDR3 contains 16 residues. Germline assignment: CDR1 KGHSH and CDR2 LQKENI. CDR3 bases: TGTGCCAGCTCACCTCCAAGGTTTGCTGGGGCCAACGTCCTGGCTTTC. Its protein is CASSPPRFAGANVLAF.

The DNA of the CDR3 is TGTGCCAGCAGTCGACAGGGGATGTATGGCTACACCTTC. This sequence encodes CASSRQGMYGYTF. V gene TRBV6-2 or TRBV6-3 combines with J gene TRBJ1-2; 8 bases agree with TRBD1. The ends lost 5 bases at V and 5 bases at J; junction bases unmatched: 4. Looked up from germline, CDR1 is MNHEY and CDR2 is SVGEGT. The length of the CDR3 is 13 residues.

The chain carries TRBV5-1 and TRBJ1-1, with D possibly matching TRBD1 (6 bases). The V and J ends lost 2 bases and 1 base respectively, with 12 bases between them. The germline V gene encodes CDR1 SGHRS and CDR2 YFSETQ. The CDR3 has 15 amino acids. The CDR3 DNA reads as TGCGCCAGCAGCTTTACAACAGGGAAGAACACTGAAGCTTTCTTT. This codes for CASSFTTGKNTEAFF.

The chain's CDR3 is CASSWQSAEAFF. CDR3 sequence (DNA): TGTGCCAGCAGTTGGCAGTCTGCTGAAGCTTTCTTT. The chain recombines TRBV12-3 or TRBV12-4 with TRBJ1-1; no clear D gene. The CDR3 runs 12 residues. Trimming took 4 bases from V and 6 from J, leaving 9 bases between them.

This sequence joins TRBV7-9 and TRBJ2-7; D might be TRBD2 (5 bases). Between the trimmed V and J ends, which lost 7 bases and 3 bases, there was a span of 13 bases. This CDR3 region has 13 residues. Germline V gene lookup returns CDR1 SEHNR and CDR2 FQNEAQ (reference sequence). The CDR3 spells CASTKAGGYEQYF. CDR3 bases: TGTGCCAGCACCAAAGCCGGAGGCTACGAGCAGTACTTC.

CDR3 region: CASSSHNSLAGAETQYF. The CDR3 coding sequence is TGTGCCAGCAGTTCACATAATTCTCTAGCGGGGGCAGAGACCCAGTACTTC. The genes are TRBV27 and TRBJ2-5, with TRBD2 identical over 10 bases. The trim removed 4 bases at V and 4 bases at J, leaving 12 bases unmatched. CDR3 length: 17 residues. CDR1 MNHEY and CDR2 SMNVEV come from the germline V gene (reference sequence).

This clone was counted once. The rearrangement links TRBV6-2 or TRBV6-3 to TRBJ2-7; D is perhaps TRBD2 (6 bases). The CDR3 length is 14 residues. Germline V gives CDR1 MNHEY, CDR2 SVGEGT. V lost 6 bases, J lost 1 base, and 13 bases lay in between. CDR3 amino acids: CASSRLGGSYEQYF. The CDR3 DNA is TGTGCCAGCAGCCGCCTTGGGGGGTCCTACGAGCAGTACTTC.

The V gene is TRBV7-9, the J gene TRBJ1-2, with unresolved D. Trimming left V 1 base short and J 8 bases short, with 20 bases between. CDR3 length: 16 amino acids. The V gene's germline CDR1 is SEHNR and CDR2 FQNEAQ (reference sequence). CDR3 nucleotide sequence: TGTGCCAGCAGCTTAGGGTTCTGGGGTGACCGGAGAGGCTACACCTTC. As protein: CASSLGFWGDRRGYTF.

This clone appeared a few times. This chain connects TRBV20-1 to TRBJ1-1; D is undetermined. Germline V CDR1 and CDR2: DFQATT, SNEGSKA (reference sequence). The ends were cut back, 4 bases at V and 0 bases at J, with 12 bases in the middle. This CDR3 contains 14 residues. In DNA form, the CDR3 reads TGCAGTGCTACTGAGGACGCAATGAACACTGAAGCTTTCTTT. It yields the protein CSATEDAMNTEAFF.

This chain uses TRBV5-8 with TRBJ1-6, with no clear D. V gave up 2 bases and J gave up 6 bases, with 0 bases separating them. CDR3 length equals 11 residues. Germline V lookup: CDR1 SGHTS, CDR2 YDEGEE. The CDR3 reads CASSFNSPLHF. DNA of the CDR3: TGTGCCAGCAGCTTTAATTCACCCCTCCACTTT. Full variable domain (rest looked up from reference TRBV5-8 and TRBJ1-6): EAGVTQSPTHLIKTRGQQATLRCSPISGHTSVYWYQQALGLGLQFLLWYDEGEERNRGNFPPRFSGRQFPNYSSELNVNALELEDSALYLCASSFNSPLHFGNGTRLTVT.

This chain uses TRBV19 with TRBJ1-6; D may be TRBD1 (5 bases). Per germline, CDR1 LNHDA and CDR2 SQIVND (reference sequence). With 2 bases removed from V and 3 bases from J, the gap between germline ends came to 11 bases. This CDR3 has 16 amino acids. CDR3 nucleotides: TGTGCCAGTAGTATAAGTGCAGGGCGCTATAATTCACCCCTCCACTTT. Its protein is CASSISAGRYNSPLHF. Looking up the rest from reference TRBV19 and TRBJ1-6 gives the full variable domain: DGGITQSPKYLFRKEGQNVTLSCEQNLNHDAMYWYRQDPGQGLRLIYYSQIVNDFQKGDIAEGYSVSREKKESFPLTVTSAQKNPTAFYLCASSISAGRYNSPLHFGNGTRLTVT.

The V call is TRBV6-1, the J call TRBJ2-7; D uncertain. Germline loops: CDR1 MNHNS, CDR2 SASEGT. V was cut by 2 bases and J by 3 bases, with 5 bases left in between. The length of the CDR3 is 12 residues. The CDR3 DNA sequence: TGTGCCAGCAGTGAATGGGGCTACGAGCAGTACTTC. This codes for CASSEWGYEQYF.

The rearrangement uses TRBV6-4 and TRBJ1-2; 9 bases match TRBD1. The CDR3 covers 11 residues. Germline V lookup: CDR1 MRHNA, CDR2 SNTAGT. J was trimmed by 11 bases and V by 10 bases; bases with no gene match: 8. The CDR3, as DNA: TGTGCCACCTGGGACAGGGCAGGGTACACCTTC. Amino acid sequence: CATWDRAGYTF.

This chain links TRBV18 with TRBJ2-4; 7 positions match TRBD1. Germline CDR1 and CDR2: KGHSH and LQKENI. The CDR3 is 17 amino acids. Trimming cost V 3 bases and J 8 bases; bases outside gene matches: 16. The CDR3 is CASSPRRPGQRVDIQYF. The CDR3 DNA is TGTGCCAGCTCACCCCGGCGACCGGGACAGAGGGTGGACATTCAGTACTTC.

The chain links TRBV7-9 to TRBJ1-2; D uncertain. Trimming removed 1 base from V and 4 bases from J, with 16 bases in between. The germline V gene has CDR1 SEHNR and CDR2 FQNEAQ (reference sequence). This CDR3 is 16 amino acids long. Here the CDR3 reads CASSLVPDLTGYGYTF. The CDR3 DNA sequence: TGTGCCAGCAGCTTAGTTCCGGACCTGACGGGCTATGGCTACACCTTC.

The table lists this clone with a count of one. The rearrangement links TRBV5-1 to TRBJ1-4; D gene uncertain. The CDR3 runs to 16 residues. Trimming left V 3 bases short and J 3 bases short, with 15 bases between. Per the germline V gene, CDR1 is SGHRS and CDR2 is YFSETQ. For the CDR3, the DNA is TGCGCCAGCAGCTCCGTATCGGGCCCCTCTAATGAAAAACTGTTTTTT. Its translation is CASSSVSGPSNEKLFF.

The chain links TRBV7-6 to TRBJ1-3; 7 nucleotides line up with TRBD1. CDR1 is SGHVS and CDR2 is FNYEAQ in the germline V gene. With 1 base clipped from V and 0 bases from J, the junction kept 15 bases outside the gene matches. CDR3 length: 20 amino acids. This CDR3 reads CASSLVAVQGGQISGNTIYF. CDR3 coding DNA: TGTGCCAGCAGCTTAGTTGCGGTCCAGGGGGGCCAAATCTCTGGAAACACCATATATTTT.

The chain uses TRBV4-1 and TRBJ2-1; TRBD1 is a possible D gene (6 bases). The V and J ends lost 2 bases and 2 bases respectively, with 13 bases between them. Germline CDR1 reads MGHRA; CDR2 reads YSYEKL. CDR3 length: 16 amino acids. The CDR3 DNA reads TGCGCCAGCAGCCAACAACTCAGGGGTGCCTACAATGAGCAGTTCTTC. As protein: CASSQQLRGAYNEQFF.

The rearrangement joins TRBV13 to TRBJ1-4; 8 bases match TRBD1. Germline values: CDR1 PRHDT, CDR2 FYEKMQ (reference sequence). This CDR3 region has 15 residues. V trimming: 3 bases; J trimming: 3 bases; junction bases outside the gene matches: 3. Here the CDR3 reads CASSFGTGANEKLFF. In DNA form, the CDR3 reads TGTGCCAGCAGCTTTGGGACAGGAGCTAATGAAAAACTGTTTTTT.

The genes are TRBV30 and TRBJ1-5, with D uncertain. V was cut by 0 bases and J by 6 bases, with 9 bases left in between. The CDR3 is 13 residues long. Germline-derived CDR1 and CDR2 are GTSNPN and SVGIG (reference sequence). CDR3 in DNA: TGTGCCTGGAGTGTAACTCTAAGTCAGCCCCAGCATTTT. Translated: CAWSVTLSQPQHF.